This paragraph reports one TCR beta chain. What it binds is unknown. This sample is part of a study of cytomegalovirus exposure and HLA in healthy donors. 60 Vbeta and 13 Jbeta primers were used in PCR. Profiled with immunoSEQ multiplex PCR; TCRdb holds only in-frame clones, not every one. The sample records about 140,000 clones, about 66% being singletons. General study results and limits: Within a later analysis, the majority of CMV-associated TCR beta chains appeared HLA-restricted.

There are 15 residues in the CDR3. This TCR came from a male donor in good health and CMV-seronegative. The sequencing input was PBMCs. The chain is built from TRBV21-1 and TRBJ2-1; TRBD1 is taken as the D call from the table, unchecked against the DNA. TRBV21-1 is a documented pseudogene. The CDR3 here is CASSKRTGGSNEQFF. The CDR3 DNA sequence: TGTGCCAGCAGCAAGAGGACAGGGGGGTCCAATGAGCAGTTCTTC.